These T cell receptor beta chains were read from a single sample in a study of CXCR3-negative and CXCR3-positive naive CD8 T cells. TCRdb reprocessed the 5' RACE reads, keeping one entry per CDR3 protein, no DNA. The listing records some 50,000 distinct CDR3 sequences. Sequencing used naive CXCR3+ CD8+ T cells from blood. The receptors stem from a human donor in good health. Some clones in this sample may be carry-over from other donors' samples. Both conserved end residues are part of each CDR3.

j_gene,v_gene,CDR3aa
TRBJ2-1,TRBV28,CASSKGLGVKGNEQFF
TRBJ1-1,TRBV7-2,CASSPSMEHTEAFF
TRBJ1-4,TRBV29-1,CVVVEVQELFF
TRBJ1-2,TRBV29-1,CSVGGMGGYTF
TRBJ2-5,TRBV6-5,CASTPARVRETQYF
TRBJ1-3,TRBV27,CASSSTLYGGNTIYF
TRBJ2-7,TRBV14,CASSQDARTGYYEQYF
TRBJ2-2,TRBV4-3,CASSQDSSGGYTGELFF
TRBJ1-4,TRBV4-3,CASSQDQGDEKLFF
TRBJ1-2,TRBV6-5,CASSYDPVWPDNYGYTF
TRBJ2-1,TRBV5-6,CASSGPIGGNEQFF
TRBJ2-5,TRBV15,CATSREQTQETQYF
TRBJ1-1,TRBV10-2,CASRGDGEAFF
TRBJ2-3,TRBV29-1,CSVVGSTDTQYF
TRBJ1-4,TRBV6-5,CASSYDTTNEKLFF
TRBJ1-1,TRBV7-6,CASTPGLMNTEAFF
TRBJ2-5,TRBV29-1,CSVEDLYRAIQETQYF
TRBJ2-1,TRBV6-2/TRBV6-3,CASSYGGGINEQFF
TRBJ1-5,TRBV12-3/TRBV12-4,CASRYRDKDQPQHF
TRBJ2-3,TRBV5-1,CASSGDPRTDTQYF
TRBJ2-2,TRBV7-6,CASSLRETGELFF
TRBJ2-1,TRBV4-3,CASSHGLAGGPYNEQFF
TRBJ1-1,TRBV29-1,CSVGFSTEAFF
TRBJ1-5,TRBV20-1,CSARDRGRRTQHF
TRBJ1-5,TRBV20-1,CSAKPPDREGQPQHF
TRBJ2-3,TRBV20-1,CSARVHPQPGQGATDTQYF
TRBJ2-7,TRBV7-9,CASSSVLRGGEQYF
TRBJ2-1,TRBV18,CASADMDEQFF
TRBJ2-1,TRBV24-1,CATSDLAGENEQFF
TRBJ2-3,TRBV20-1,CSARDLSGRPGHQGDTQYF
TRBJ1-2,TRBV15,CATSLPLTGNYGYTF
TRBJ2-7,TRBV7-9,CAIPWDSSYEQYF
TRBJ2-5,TRBV21-1,CASSKGLDRPRGETQYF
TRBJ2-7,TRBV5-1,CASREGVYEQYF
TRBJ2-7,TRBV20-1,CSARDQNLLYEQYF
TRBJ2-2,TRBV24-1,CATSPWPGELFF
TRBJ2-2,TRBV20-1,CSARSGGPISETGELFF
TRBJ1-1,TRBV4-3,CASSQGATNTEAFF
TRBJ2-7,TRBV5-1,CASSLRLLGDYEQYF
TRBJ2-2,TRBV10-2,CASSDPGRPGIFAGELFF
TRBJ1-2,TRBV4-3,CASSQSTGGNHYGYTF
TRBJ1-6,TRBV5-1,CASSLVGGENSPLHF
TRBJ2-3,TRBV3-1,CASSPKGLAGGGNTQYF
TRBJ1-1,TRBV27,CASRRNTEAFF
TRBJ2-1,TRBV5-1,CASKGLGGEVSYNEQFF
TRBJ2-2,TRBV7-3,CASSPKTGKKIGELFF
TRBJ2-7,TRBV6-2/TRBV6-3,CASRKTFDRNEQYF
TRBJ2-7,TRBV6-5,CASSYQGYEQYF
TRBJ2-1,TRBV29-1,CSVDGGLGLDNEQFF
TRBJ2-7,TRBV29-1,CSVEGLAGDSYEQYF
TRBJ1-1,TRBV20-1,CSAVTGDTEAFF
TRBJ1-1,TRBV4-3,CASSQDRRKNTEAFF